These 19 T cell receptor beta chains were sequenced from one sample in a study of T cells in Graves' hyperthyroidism and ophthalmopathy (dated by TCRdb to between 2017 and 2020). Libraries came from multiplex PCR. The reads were generated on an Illumina HiSeq 2000. TCR beta CDR3 regions were amplified from RNA transcripts. For the first round of RT-PCR on the TCR CDR3, the HTBI primer set was used together with the Qiagen OneStep RT-PCR kit. In TCRdb, the public reads were trimmed at Q25 with fastp and aligned with MiXCR, with productive beta chains retained. Entries that share a CDR3 protein sequence are merged under the most common genes and DNA. This sample gives 250,000 to 400,000 distinct CDR3 sequences in total; around 13% of them show up just once. The ten largest make up roughly 35% of the sample. Sequencing input: blood. The receptors originated from a woman aged 40 to 55 with Graves' ophthalmopathy.

There are many counts of this clonotype. The chain joins TRBV12-3 or TRBV12-4 to TRBJ2-1; D gene uncertain. Trimming took off 2 bases at V and 0 bases at J, with 8 bases between the two ends. The CDR3 runs to 15 residues. In nucleotides, the CDR3 is TGTGCCAGCAGTTTACGAACCAGCTCCTACAATGAGCAGTTCTTC. This encodes CASSLRTSSYNEQFF.

This clonotype was observed a few times. The chain uses TRBV5-1 and TRBJ2-5; weak D call: TRBD2 (6 bases). Trimming removed 4 bases from V and 1 base from J, with 11 bases in between. Germline CDR1 is SGHRS and CDR2 is YFSETQ. CDR3 length equals 14 residues. The CDR3 is CASSRKTSQETQYF. The DNA for the CDR3 is TGCGCCAGCAGCCGAAAGACTAGCCAAGAGACCCAGTACTTC.

This clonotype was observed many times. This chain connects TRBV25-1 to TRBJ1-1; no firm D call. The V gene's germline CDR1 is MGHDK and CDR2 SYGVNS. CDR3 length: 15 amino acids. Between the trimmed V and J ends, which lost 3 bases and 1 base, there was a span of 12 bases. CDR3 sequence reads: CASSDPQASNTEAFF. In DNA form, the CDR3 reads TGTGCCAGCAGTGACCCACAAGCTTCGAACACTGAAGCTTTCTTT.

This clonotype was seen many times. V is TRBV12-3 or TRBV12-4 and J is TRBJ2-6; 7 bases fit TRBD1. This CDR3 region has 17 residues. V lost 5 bases to trimming and J lost 1 base; unmatched junction nucleotides: 8. This chain's CDR3 is CASSTTGTQSGANVLTF. Here the CDR3 DNA reads TGTGCCAGCAGTACGACAGGGACCCAATCTGGGGCCAACGTCCTGACTTTC.

The chain is built from TRBV5-8 and TRBJ2-5, with D perhaps TRBD1 or TRBD2 (5 bases each). V shed 2 bases and J shed 7 bases, with 6 bases lying between them. The CDR3 extends over 11 amino acids. The V gene's germline CDR1 is SGHTS and CDR2 YDEGEE. The CDR3 DNA reads as TGTGCCAGCAGCTTTGGGGGGACCCAGTACTTC. It specifies CASSFGGTQYF.

This clonotype was detected only a few times. The chain carries TRBV20-1 and TRBJ2-7; D is unresolved. Per the germline V gene, CDR1 is DFQATT and CDR2 is SNEGSKA (reference sequence). The CDR3 extends over 11 amino acids. V lost 4 bases to trimming and J lost 4 bases, with 8 bases between them. CDR3 nucleotide sequence: TGCAGTGCTAAGTCGGCTTACGAGCAGTACTTC. This codes for CSAKSAYEQYF.

This clonotype was seen ten or more times. This chain uses TRBV11-2 with TRBJ2-7, with TRBD2 matching over 9 bases. Germline-derived CDR1 and CDR2 are SGHAT and FQNNGV. J gave up 2 bases and V 7 bases, and 6 bases lay outside the gene matches. The CDR3 runs 14 residues. The CDR3 spells CASTRVAGAYEQYF. DNA for the CDR3: TGTGCCAGCACCCGCGTAGCGGGAGCCTACGAGCAGTACTTC.

This clonotype appeared many times. The CDR3 loop is CASSPRPSRYEQYF. For the CDR3, the DNA is TGTGCCAGCAGCCCCCGCCCCTCACGTTACGAGCAGTACTTC. The chain joins TRBV7-2 to TRBJ2-7; D remains unclear. V lost 5 bases, J lost 4 bases, and 15 bases lay in between. The CDR3 runs 14 residues. Looked up from germline, CDR1 is SGHTA and CDR2 is FQGNSA.

The chain links TRBV6-1 to TRBJ1-6, with 9 nucleotides matching TRBD1. The CDR3 consists of 15 residues. Trimming cost V 3 bases and J 8 bases; bases outside gene matches: 5. Germline V lookup: CDR1 MNHNS, CDR2 SASEGT. The CDR3 coding sequence is TGTGCCAGCAGTGATTCCGGGACAGGGTATTCACCCCTCCACTTT. It specifies CASSDSGTGYSPLHF.

The table lists this clonotype with a few counts. The rearrangement links TRBV3-1 to TRBJ2-4; D is perhaps TRBD2 (6 bases). Germline-derived CDR1 and CDR2 are LGHDT and YNNKEL (reference sequence). Trimming stripped 0 bases from V and 1 base from J, with 13 bases between. The CDR3 is 17 residues long. The CDR3: CASSQDSGAGAKNIQYF. The CDR3 nucleotides are TGTGCCAGCAGCCAAGATTCCGGCGCGGGGGCCAAAAACATTCAGTACTTC.

This sequence joins TRBV10-2 and TRBJ2-1; the D is unclear. Germline values: CDR1 WSHSY, CDR2 SAAADI. The CDR3 has 12 residues. The V end was cut by 7 bases, the J end by 2 bases, with 6 bases between. The CDR3: CASKPPYNEQFF. DNA for the CDR3: TGCGCCAGCAAACCGCCCTACAATGAGCAGTTCTTC.

This clonotype was detected ten times or more. The CDR3 loop is CASSTRGEFANTGELFF. CDR3 nucleotide sequence: TGTGCCAGCAGTACCCGGGGCGAGTTCGCGAACACCGGGGAGCTGTTTTTT. The chain couples TRBV6-1 to TRBJ2-2; D assignment may be TRBD1 or TRBD2 (5 bases each). CDR1 MNHNS and CDR2 SASEGT come from the germline V gene. This CDR3 region has 17 residues. V dropped 5 bases and J dropped 0 bases, with 16 bases sitting between them.

This clonotype has a count of ten or more. This sequence joins TRBV10-3 and TRBJ2-3; 9 bases agree with TRBD2. Germline CDR1 is ENHRY and CDR2 is SYGVKD. There are 16 residues in the CDR3. The V gene end was trimmed by 4 bases and the J gene end by 0 bases; junction bases not matched to a gene: 5. This CDR3 reads CAISVVAGASTDTQYF. The CDR3 DNA is TGTGCCATCAGTGTCGTAGCGGGGGCTAGCACAGATACGCAGTATTTT.

A note on this clonotype: It may be a read error: a sequence one base away is much more abundant. This chain connects TRBV6-1 to TRBJ2-3; TRBD1 matches 7 bases. Germline loops: CDR1 MNHNS, CDR2 SASEGT. The ends lost 6 bases at V and 5 bases at J; junction bases unmatched: 2. There are 12 residues in the CDR3. The CDR3 nucleotides are TGTGCCAGCAGAGCAGGGGGAGATACGCAGTATTTT. This gives the protein CASRAGGDTQYF.

This clonotype was found a few times. CDR3 sequence reads: CSARHGSYNEQFF. The CDR3 region has the DNA TGCAGTGCCAGACACGGCTCCTACAATGAGCAGTTCTTC. This sequence joins TRBV20-1 and TRBJ2-1; D gene uncertain. Trimming took off 6 bases at V and 0 bases at J, with 9 bases between the two ends. CDR1 DFQATT and CDR2 SNEGSKA come from the germline V gene (reference sequence). There are 13 residues in the CDR3.

This clonotype was found many times. The rearrangement links TRBV11-2 to TRBJ2-7, with unresolved D. V shed 5 bases and J shed 9 bases, with 14 bases lying between them. CDR3 size: 12 residues. Germline CDR1 SGHAT, CDR2 FQNNGV. The CDR3 DNA reads as TGTGCCAGCAGCCTAGGGATCTCTGGGCAGTACTTC. This encodes CASSLGISGQYF.

In this sample, this clonotype turned up a few times. This CDR3 is CASSETVYPYNEQFF. In DNA form, the CDR3 reads TGTGCCAGCAGCGAGACAGTTTATCCCTACAATGAGCAGTTCTTC. J is TRBJ2-1 and V is TRBV9, with a weak D call TRBD1 (5 bases). Germline CDR1 reads SGDLS; CDR2 reads YYNGEE. The V end was cut by 3 bases, the J end by 2 bases, with 12 bases between. CDR3 length: 15 residues. The whole variable domain, remainder taken from reference TRBV9 and TRBJ2-1, is DSGVTQTPKHLITATGQRVTLRCSPRSGDLSVYWYQQSLDQGLQFLIQYYNGEERAKGNILERFSAQQFPDLHSELNLSSLELGDSALYFCASSETVYPYNEQFFGPGTRLTVL.

The V call is TRBV12-3 or TRBV12-4, the J call TRBJ2-6; TRBD1 might be the D (7 bases). The CDR3 has 17 amino acids. Trimming took 5 bases from V and 0 from J, leaving 14 bases between them. The CDR3: CASSGGTDDSGANVLTF. The CDR3, as DNA: TGTGCCAGCAGTGGAGGGACAGACGACTCTGGGGCCAACGTCCTGACTTTC.

The chain recombines TRBV6-1 with TRBJ2-1, with 10 bases aligning to TRBD1. The ends lost 4 bases at V and 8 bases at J; junction bases unmatched: 5. CDR1 and CDR2 (germline): MNHNS, SASEGT. This CDR3 has 14 amino acids. As DNA, the CDR3 is TGTGCCAGCAGTGGCCGGGACAGGGGATATGAGCAGTTCTTC. Its translation is CASSGRDRGYEQFF.